This passage covers 13 T cell receptor beta chains from one sample sequenced in a study of cytomegalovirus exposure and HLA in healthy donors (dated by TCRdb to 2016 to 2017). Libraries were built with the immunoSEQ multiplex PCR assay. The multiplex PCR relied on a mix of 60 forward primers for TCR Vbeta segments and 13 reverse primers for TCR Jbeta segments. This is the immuneACCESS table as TCRdb keeps it, with only in-frame sequences that have V and J called. A part of the clones is gone; compared with another copy, unresolved V genes explain less than half, and the rest is unexplained. Present in this sample are 97,000 or so clones, more than 70% of which were seen just once. The ten top clones hold 9.6% of the sample. Sequenced material: PBMCs. The source of these receptors is a male donor in good health and CMV-seropositive.

CDR3 sequence: CASSSMGLGDTQYF. The CDR3 DNA follows: TGTGCCAGCAGTTCCATGGGGCTGGGAGATACGCAGTATTTT. The V call is TRBV27, the J call TRBJ2-3, with D possibly being TRBD1 (5 bases). The germline gives CDR1 MNHEY, CDR2 SMNVEV (reference sequence). The V end lost 4 bases, the J end lost 5 bases, and 13 bases lay between the germline ends. The length of the CDR3 is 14 residues.

The chain is built from TRBV7-2 and TRBJ2-2, with unresolved D. CDR1 is SGHTA, CDR2 FQGNSA, per germline. The CDR3 contains 11 residues. Trimming shortened V by 3 bases and J by 14 bases, and 10 bases separated the two germline ends. The chain's CDR3 is CASSFPPHLFF. The CDR3 DNA follows: TGTGCCAGCAGCTTTCCCCCACATCTGTTTTTT.

The CDR3 here is CASETSNTGELFF. CDR3 DNA: TGTGCCAGCGAGACATCTAACACCGGGGAGCTGTTTTTT. The chain recombines TRBV25-1 with TRBJ2-2, with D unclear. With 8 bases removed from V and 2 bases from J, the gap between germline ends came to 9 bases. The CDR3 extends over 13 amino acids. The germline V gene has CDR1 MGHDK and CDR2 SYGVNS.

The V call is TRBV5-1, the J call TRBJ1-5; 7 nucleotides line up with TRBD1. CDR1 is SGHRS and CDR2 is YFSETQ in the germline V gene. V was pared by 5 bases and J by 2 bases, with 4 bases of the junction left unmatched. This CDR3 comprises 14 residues. In DNA, the CDR3 is TGCGCCAGCAGTCTAACAGGGGGCAATCAGCCCCAGCATTTT. The encoded protein is CASSLTGGNQPQHF.

This chain connects TRBV30 to TRBJ1-5; 7 bases align to TRBD1. V gave up 2 bases and J gave up 6 bases; unmatched junction bases: 4. CDR1 and CDR2 from the germline V gene are GTSNPN and SVGIG (reference sequence). The CDR3 extends over 13 amino acids. The CDR3 coding sequence is TGTGCCTGGAGTAGGGGGCAGGGTCAGCCCCAGCATTTT. Translated: CAWSRGQGQPQHF.

This chain links TRBV28 with TRBJ2-1; the D is unclear. The CDR3 sequence is 13 residues long. V was clipped by 2 bases and J by 5 bases, with 7 bases between them. Germline V gene data show CDR1 as MDHEN and CDR2 as SYDVKM. The CDR3 loop reads CASSLNLDNEQFF. CDR3 nucleotides: TGTGCCAGCAGTTTAAACTTGGACAATGAGCAGTTCTTC.

Note on this clone: The junction differs from germline at one of its ends, possibly a read error. As DNA, the CDR3 is TGTGCCAGCAGCCCGGTGAACACCGGGGAGCCGTTTTTT. Protein product: CASSPVNTGEPFF. The rearrangement uses TRBV7-3 and TRBJ2-2; D is perhaps TRBD2 (5 bases). The CDR3 consists of 13 residues. The germline V gene has CDR1 SGHTA and CDR2 FQGTGA.

The genes are TRBV9 and TRBJ2-5, with D perhaps matching TRBD2 (6 bases). CDR1 and CDR2 (germline): SGDLS, YYNGEE. The V end lost 2 bases, the J end lost 5 bases, and 13 bases lay between the germline ends. This CDR3 spans 14 amino acids. CDR3 sequence: CASSVAPLAETQYF. In DNA, the CDR3 is TGTGCCAGCAGCGTCGCGCCGCTAGCGGAGACCCAGTACTTC.

The J gene is TRBJ2-5, the V gene TRBV6-6, with a tentative D call TRBD2 (6 bases). CDR3 length: 12 residues. Germline lookup yields CDR1 MNHNY and CDR2 SVGAGI (reference sequence). Trimming took 7 bases from V and 13 from J, leaving 19 bases between them. CDR3 sequence reads: CASNQLALPGYF. The CDR3 DNA reads as TGTGCCAGCAATCAACTAGCCCTCCCCGGGTACTTC.

V and J are TRBV7-2 and TRBJ2-7; 11 nucleotides agree with TRBD2. V shed 3 bases and J 4 bases; nucleotides not matched to a gene: 5. The CDR3 length is 15 residues. Germline V gene lookup returns CDR1 SGHTA and CDR2 FQGNSA. The CDR3 bases are TGTGCCAGCAGCTTTTTCACTAGCGGGGGTTACGAGCAGTACTTC. The encoded protein is CASSFFTSGGYEQYF.

The chain joins TRBV19 to TRBJ1-1; 7 bases agree with TRBD1. This CDR3 is 13 amino acids long. Germline values: CDR1 LNHDA, CDR2 SQIVND (reference sequence). The ends lost 0 bases at V and 6 bases at J; junction bases unmatched: 1. CDR3: CASSIDGQAEAFF. The CDR3, as DNA: TGTGCCAGTAGTATAGACGGACAGGCTGAAGCTTTCTTT.

This sequence joins TRBV2 and TRBJ2-7; the match to TRBD1 covers 11 bases. Germline V lookup: CDR1 SNHLY, CDR2 FYNNEI. The junction had 5 bases not matched to a gene; V was cut back by 7 bases and J by 3 bases. The CDR3 contains 14 residues. Here the CDR3 DNA reads TGTGCCAGCACCACCGGGACAGGGGGCTACGAGCAGTACTTC. Translating gives CASTTGTGGYEQYF. Complete variable domain (other parts from reference TRBV2 and TRBJ2-7): EPEVTQTPSHQVTQMGQEVILRCVPISNHLYFYWYRQILGQKVEFLVSFYNNEISEKSEIFDDQFSVERPDGSNFTLKIRSTKLEDSAMYFCASTTGTGGYEQYFGPGTRLTVT.

The gene calls are TRBV4-1 and TRBJ1-5; 12 nucleotides agree with TRBD1. Trimming removed 4 bases from V and 4 bases from J; junction bases left unmatched: 17. The CDR3 extends over 20 amino acids. CDR1 MGHRA and CDR2 YSYEKL come from the germline V gene. Written as DNA, the CDR3 is TGCGCCAGCAGCCCGGGACCGGGACAGGGGGCCTATGTTCTGAATCAGCCCCAGCATTTT. Encoded protein: CASSPGPGQGAYVLNQPQHF.